What follows describes a single T cell receptor beta chain. Its target is unknown. All the patients suffered relapse after autologous stem cell transplantation, and brentuximab vedotin exposure differed. The method was immunoSEQ multiplex PCR; TCRdb's version includes in-frame clones alone and lacks a portion of them. The repertoire holds about 31,000 clones, with just over 70% as singletons. From germline, CDR1 is SGHKS and CDR2 YYEKEE (reference sequence). There are 14 residues in the CDR3. V was cut by 1 base and J by 1 base, with 5 bases left in between. This specimen belongs to a study of PD-1 blockade in classical Hodgkin lymphoma. Study at large: Patients were administered nivolumab (3 mg/kg intravenously) every 2 weeks.

Overall study findings and caveats: By C4D1, diversity of CD4+ TCRs had risen significantly, whereas that of CD8+ TCRs had not.

This sequence originates from a human donor with classical Hodgkin lymphoma. The starting material was peripheral blood mononuclear cells (PBMCs), obtained before the second cycle of nivolumab. The chain recombines TRBV5-5 with TRBJ2-2; D is unresolved. This CDR3 is CASSLTVNTGELFF. The CDR3 DNA reads as TGTGCCAGCAGCTTGACAGTGAACACCGGGGAGCTGTTTTTT.